Listed below are T cell receptor beta chains from one sample, sequenced in a study of cytomegalovirus exposure and HLA in healthy donors. The protocol was immunoSEQ multiplex PCR, while the TCRdb copy is restricted to in-frame clones and leaves out a portion. The data show some 170,000 clones, about nine tenths seen once. What was sequenced was PBMCs. Every receptor here comes from a man aged 18 to 29 in good health and CMV-seropositive. Both conserved end residues are part of each CDR3. The D gene is left open where the match is weak. Part of the rows lack a size; the others show once, few, many or a class for expanded clones.

TRBJ2-5 | NA | TRBV19 | NA | CASSGKPRETQYF | TGTGCCAGTAGTGGAAAACCTAGGGAGACCCAGTACTTC
TRBJ2-1 | NA | TRBV9 | NA | CASSLEAGYNEQFF | TGTGCCAGCAGCCTGGAGGCGGGTTACAATGAGCAGTTCTTC
TRBJ2-3 | NA | TRBV10-3 | once | CAIKETPGADTQYF | TGTGCCATCAAGGAGACTCCGGGGGCAGATACGCAGTATTTT
TRBJ1-6 | TRBD1 | TRBV6-1 | NA | CASTSDRGGNSPLHF | TGTGCCAGCACCTCGGACAGGGGAGGCAATTCACCCCTCCACTTT
TRBJ2-2 | NA | TRBV27 | once | CASSFRRDTGELFF | TGTGCCAGCAGTTTCCGACGGGACACCGGGGAGCTGTTTTTT
TRBJ2-2 | NA | TRBV5-1 | NA | CASSFKTGTNTGELFF | TGCGCCAGCAGTTTTAAGACAGGAACGAACACCGGGGAGCTGTTTTTT
TRBJ2-7 | TRBD1 | TRBV7-2 | NA | CASSGRTGESYEQYF | TGTGCCAGCAGCGGGAGAACAGGGGAGTCCTACGAGCAGTACTTC
TRBJ2-1 | NA | TRBV28 | NA | CASSHPRPLAGFYNEQFF | TGTGCCAGCAGTCACCCCAGGCCTCTAGCTGGATTCTACAATGAGCAGTTCTTC
TRBJ2-7 | NA | TRBV2 | NA | CASSEEGSDYYEQYF | TGTGCCAGCAGTGAAGAGGGGTCGGACTACTACGAGCAGTACTTC
TRBJ2-3 | TRBD2 | TRBV7-9 | NA | CASSFGGTSGDTQYF | TGTGCCAGCAGCTTCGGGGGGACTAGCGGGGATACGCAGTATTTT
TRBJ1-1 | NA | TRBV7-6 | NA | CASSLLGGEAFF | TGTGCCAGCAGCTTATTGGGGGGTGAAGCTTTCTTT
TRBJ2-1 | TRBD2 | TRBV6-5 | NA | CASRGLAGGNNEQFF | TGTGCCAGCAGGGGACTAGCGGGAGGGAACAATGAGCAGTTCTTC
TRBJ1-6 | NA | TRBV7-3 | NA | CASSADGTLNSPLHF | TGTGCCAGCAGCGCTGACGGGACACTAAATTCACCCCTCCACTTT